The source of this T cell receptor beta chain is a study of T cell repertoires in cytomegalovirus infection. Across the whole study: Selected CMV epitopes included recently identified HLA-C-restricted ones as well as well-studied HLA-B-restricted ones. Shared public TCR beta signatures pointed to both CMV infection and a matching HLA type. Regarding the study as a whole: What dominated the ex vivo response were HLA-C-restricted CMV-specific TCR beta clonotypes. Cumulated frequencies of public TCR beta families served to identify carriers of CMV plus the relevant HLA.

Germline CDR1 and CDR2: LNHNV and YYDKDF (reference sequence). The CDR3 contains 16 residues. About this clonotype itself: Antigen: not known. Compared with germline, one end of the junction differs, possibly owing to a read error.

TCRdb reanalysed the reads using MiXCR and keeps one entry per CDR3 protein. This sample carries approximately 600,000 distinct CDR3 sequences, 40% of them seen once, and the ten largest clones take 40% to 60%. The TCR was taken from a human donor in good health (CMV status not recorded). Some clones in this sample may be carry-over from other donors' samples. Sequences were derived from cultured PBMCs, sampled from culture after CMV antigen stimulation. V gene TRBV15 combines with J gene TRBJ2-2; D is ambiguous. CDR3 coding DNA: TGTGCCAGCAGCAGTTTGGTACAGACGAACACCGGGGAGCTGTTTTTT. Amino acid sequence: CASSSLVQTNTGELFF.